These 26 T cell receptor beta chains originate from one sample sequenced in a study of OX40 agonist ivuxolimab in advanced cancers. TCRdb's copy holds only in-frame clones and misses some; the assay was immunoSEQ multiplex PCR. This sample has around 50,000 clones, with about 85% found just once. This specimen consisted of CD4+ or CD8+ T cells sorted from blood, obtained in a trial of the OX40 agonist ivuxolimab. Receptor source: an adult with an advanced solid tumor such as melanoma, head and neck, liver or kidney cancer.

The chain couples TRBV13 to TRBJ2-1; the match to TRBD1 covers 10 bases. The junction had 5 bases not matched to a gene; V was cut back by 5 bases and J by 4 bases. The germline gives CDR1 PRHDT, CDR2 FYEKMQ (reference sequence). The CDR3 is 15 residues long. The CDR3 bases are TGTGCCAGCAGCAGACCGGGACAGGGGTACAATGAGCAGTTCTTC. As protein: CASSRPGQGYNEQFF.

The gene calls are TRBV5-4 and TRBJ2-1, with no clear D. The V gene's germline CDR1 is SGHNT and CDR2 YYREEE (reference sequence). This CDR3 is 11 amino acids long. The germline V and J ends were trimmed by 0 bases and 10 bases, with 5 bases remaining between them. The CDR3 protein is CASSLGNEQFF. CDR3 coding DNA: TGTGCCAGCAGCTTGGGGAACGAGCAGTTCTTC.

The chain links TRBV29-1 to TRBJ1-2; D might be TRBD1 (5 bases). V lost 7 bases and J lost 1, with 16 bases in between. The germline V gene encodes CDR1 SQVTM and CDR2 ANQGSEA. CDR3 length: 14 amino acids. CDR3 bases: TGCAGCGCTCCCCGGGGGGTAGATAACTATGGCTACACCTTC. It encodes CSAPRGVDNYGYTF.

The sample holds one count of this clone. The chain carries TRBV4-2 and TRBJ1-2, with D uncertain. The CDR3 extends over 15 amino acids. Germline CDR1 is LGHNA and CDR2 is YNFKEQ. V was pared by 0 bases and J by 1 base, with 9 bases between. CDR3 nucleotides: TGTGCCAGCAGCCAAGATCCCGGGGATAACTATGGCTACACCTTC. Translated, it gives CASSQDPGDNYGYTF.

V gene TRBV4-2 combines with J gene TRBJ2-7, with 9 positions matching TRBD1. J was trimmed by 4 bases and V by 5 bases; bases with no gene match: 6. This CDR3 is built from 14 residues. CDR1 and CDR2 from the germline V gene are LGHNA and YNFKEQ. The CDR3 sequence: CASSSDRGWYEQYF. The DNA for the CDR3 is TGTGCCAGCAGCTCCGACAGGGGGTGGTACGAGCAGTACTTC.

This clone occurred once. This chain joins TRBV2 and TRBJ2-3; D is possibly TRBD2 (5 bases). CDR1 is SNHLY and CDR2 is FYNNEI in the germline V gene. The CDR3 has 11 residues. CDR3 sequence: CGGEGPDTQYF. The DNA of the CDR3 is TGTGGCGGTGAGGGCCCAGATACGCAGTATTTT.

As regards this clone: A read error may account for a junction end that differs from germline. V gene TRBV28 combines with J gene TRBJ1-4, with a tentative D call TRBD1 (6 bases). Per germline, CDR1 MDHEN and CDR2 SYDVKM. The CDR3 contains 15 residues. CDR3 region: CATSWYRERGEKLFF. DNA of the CDR3: TGTGCCACCAGTTGGTACAGGGAAAGAGGTGAAAAACTGTTTTTT.

V and J are TRBV19 and TRBJ2-1; D call uncertain. V lost 1 base and J lost 6, with 4 bases in between. From germline, CDR1 is LNHDA and CDR2 SQIVND (reference sequence). The CDR3 covers 12 residues. This chain's CDR3 is CASSIAANEQFF. The CDR3 coding sequence is TGTGCCAGTAGTATAGCAGCCAATGAGCAGTTCTTC. The whole variable domain, remainder taken from reference TRBV19 and TRBJ2-1, is DGGITQSPKYLFRKEGQNVTLSCEQNLNHDAMYWYRQDPGQGLRLIYYSQIVNDFQKGDIAEGYSVSREKKESFPLTVTSAQKNPTAFYLCASSIAANEQFFGPGTRLTVL.

CDR3 bases: TGCGCCAGCAGCTTGGCCGACGGGGAGCCCCAGCATTTT. It specifies CASSLADGEPQHF. The gene calls are TRBV5-1 and TRBJ1-5; D uncertain. Germline V gene sequence: CDR1 SGHRS, CDR2 YFSETQ. The CDR3 is 13 residues long. Trimming took off 0 bases at V and 8 bases at J, with 9 bases between the two ends.

The V call is TRBV29-1, the J call TRBJ1-1, with 9 bases matching TRBD1. V lost 2 bases, J lost 11 bases, and 3 bases stayed unmatched. This CDR3 is 11 amino acids long. The germline CDR1 and CDR2 sequences are SQVTM and ANQGSEA. The CDR3 region is CSVEWGQGAFF. The DNA for the CDR3 is TGCAGCGTTGAATGGGGACAGGGTGCTTTCTTT.

This chain uses TRBV7-6 with TRBJ2-7; D gene ambiguous. Germline CDR1 is SGHVS and CDR2 is FNYEAQ. V lost 1 base and J 0 bases, leaving 4 bases between the germline ends. The CDR3 runs to 13 residues. CDR3 bases: TGTGCCAGCAGCTTAGAGAGCTCCTACGAGCAGTACGTC. Translation gives CASSLESSYEQYV.

The gene calls are TRBV6-5 and TRBJ2-7, with D uncertain. V was cut by 2 bases and J by 3 bases, with 8 bases left in between. Germline V gene data show CDR1 as MNHEY and CDR2 as SVGAGI. CDR3 length: 13 amino acids. CDR3 DNA: TGTGCCAGCAGTTACGGCATGAACTACGAGCAGTACTTC. It specifies CASSYGMNYEQYF.

The chain couples TRBV9 to TRBJ2-3; D tentatively fits TRBD1 or TRBD2 (5 bases each). Looked up from germline, CDR1 is SGDLS and CDR2 is YYNGEE. The CDR3 is made up of 16 amino acids. Deletions cut 2 bases from V and 7 bases from J, with 20 bases between. The CDR3 nucleotides are TGTGCCAGCAGCGTTCCCCGGGACGGCACAACCAATACGCAGTATTTT. As protein: CASSVPRDGTTNTQYF.

This rearrangement joins TRBV9 to TRBJ2-3; D remains ambiguous. This CDR3 is 12 amino acids long. Germline V gene data show CDR1 as SGDLS and CDR2 as YYNGEE. V lost 2 bases, J lost 2 bases, and 3 bases lay in between. In nucleotides, the CDR3 is TGTGCCAGCAGCGTCCCCACAGATACGCAGTATTTT. Translation: CASSVPTDTQYF.

The chain has TRBV6-5 and TRBJ1-4, with TRBD1 identical over 7 bases. The germline CDR1 and CDR2 sequences are MNHEY and SVGAGI. CDR3 length: 15 residues. V dropped 2 bases and J dropped 3; count of bases not matched to a gene: 3. CDR3 region: CASSYEQGSNEKLFF. CDR3 nucleotide sequence: TGTGCCAGCAGTTACGAACAGGGGTCTAATGAAAAACTGTTTTTT.

The J gene is TRBJ2-3, the V gene TRBV4-3, with D tentatively TRBD1 or TRBD2 (5 bases each). V gave up 4 bases and J gave up 5 bases, with 13 bases separating them. Germline V gene data show CDR1 as LGHNA and CDR2 as YSLEER. The CDR3 consists of 14 residues. This chain's CDR3 is CASSPDRGGDTQYF. The CDR3 nucleotides are TGCGCCAGCAGCCCCGATCGGGGCGGAGATACGCAGTATTTT.

In its sample, this clone was seen once. The chain combines TRBV9 with TRBJ2-7; D is possibly TRBD1 (5 bases). CDR3 size: 15 residues. V was cut by 1 base and J by 3 bases, with 14 bases left in between. Germline V lookup: CDR1 SGDLS, CDR2 YYNGEE. CDR3 bases: TGTGCCAGCAGCGTAAATGGGGTGCAGGGCTACGAGCAGTACTTC. Its translation is CASSVNGVQGYEQYF.

This clone was seen a handful of times. V is TRBV10-1 and J is TRBJ1-1; the match to TRBD1 covers 7 bases. The trim removed 6 bases at V and 3 bases at J, leaving 4 bases unmatched. Looked up from germline, CDR1 is WNHNN and CDR2 is SYGVQD (reference sequence). The CDR3 is 13 amino acids. Here the CDR3 DNA reads TGCGCCAGCAGCTTAACAGGGGACACTGAAGCTTTCTTT. This encodes CASSLTGDTEAFF.

J is TRBJ1-4 and V is TRBV27; D is ambiguous. CDR1 and CDR2 from the germline V gene are MNHEY and SMNVEV (reference sequence). This CDR3 contains 16 residues. V was pared by 2 bases and J by 0 bases, with 10 bases between. CDR3 in amino acids: CASSLVSPPTNEKLFF. Here the CDR3 DNA reads TGTGCCAGCAGTTTAGTGTCCCCCCCAACTAATGAAAAACTGTTTTTT. The variable domain in full, with the rest retrieved from reference TRBV27 and TRBJ1-4, is EAQVTQNPRYLITVTGKKLTVTCSQNMNHEYMSWYRQDPGLGLRQIYYSMNVEVTDKGDVPEGYKVSRKEKRNFPLILESPSPNQTSLYFCASSLVSPPTNEKLFFGSGTQLSVL.

This clone was seen a single time. This rearrangement joins TRBV4-1 to TRBJ1-1, with no clear D. The CDR3 is 13 residues long. Germline CDR1 reads MGHRA; CDR2 reads YSYEKL. Trimming left V 0 bases short and J 7 bases short, with 9 bases between. CDR3 sequence (DNA): TGCGCCAGCAGCCAAGATCCATATCTTGAAGCTTTCTTT. Protein product: CASSQDPYLEAFF.

V is TRBV27 and J is TRBJ1-5, with 8 nucleotides matching TRBD1. After removal of 5 bases from V and 6 bases from J, the junction contained 6 bases not matched to a gene. The CDR3 loop spans 14 amino acids. The germline V gene has CDR1 MNHEY and CDR2 SMNVEV (reference sequence). The CDR3 coding sequence is TGTGCCAGCAGTCCAGGGGGCGCGGGTCAGCCCCAGCATTTT. Protein product: CASSPGGAGQPQHF.

This chain connects TRBV28 to TRBJ1-2; unclear D gene. V dropped 2 bases and J dropped 2 bases, with 0 bases sitting between them. Per germline, CDR1 MDHEN and CDR2 SYDVKM. This CDR3 has 11 residues. The CDR3 protein is CASSLNYGYTF. The CDR3 DNA reads TGTGCCAGCAGTTTAAACTATGGCTACACCTTC.

The rearrangement uses TRBV6-5 and TRBJ2-5; D may match TRBD1 or TRBD2 (5 bases each). Between the trimmed V and J ends, which lost 5 bases and 4 bases, there was a span of 17 bases. Germline V CDR1 and CDR2: MNHEY, SVGAGI. This CDR3 has 15 residues. DNA of the CDR3: TGTGCCAGCAGTGCCCAAGGGGCCCGGGGAGAGACCCAGTACTTC. This encodes CASSAQGARGETQYF.

The V gene is TRBV4-1, the J gene TRBJ2-7; 10 bases are shared with TRBD2. The CDR3 consists of 15 residues. Germline trimming cut 2 bases from V and 3 bases from J; bases unmatched to any gene: 4. The germline gives CDR1 MGHRA, CDR2 YSYEKL. CDR3 sequence: CASSQSSGGYYEQYF. The CDR3 DNA follows: TGCGCCAGCAGCCAAAGTAGCGGGGGGTACTACGAGCAGTACTTC.

This sequence joins TRBV7-6 and TRBJ2-5, with 10 nucleotides matching TRBD1. Germline CDR1 reads SGHVS; CDR2 reads FNYEAQ. CDR3 length equals 15 residues. J lost 3 bases, V lost 1 base, and 2 bases had no gene match. CDR3 bases: TGTGCCAGCAGCTTAGATGGGACAGGGGAAGAGACCCAGTACTTC. Amino acid sequence: CASSLDGTGEETQYF.

The chain recombines TRBV27 with TRBJ1-2; D perhaps matches TRBD1 (5 bases). Per the germline V gene, CDR1 is MNHEY and CDR2 is SMNVEV (reference sequence). The CDR3 is made up of 13 amino acids. V lost 3 bases, J lost 4 bases, and 9 bases lay in between. Here the CDR3 reads CASSFGDSYGYTF. The CDR3, as DNA: TGTGCCAGCAGTTTTGGAGACAGCTATGGCTACACCTTC.